The 19 T cell receptor beta chains presented below share a single source sample, sequenced in a study of cytomegalovirus exposure and HLA in healthy donors. 60 Vbeta and 13 Jbeta primers were used in PCR. Sequencing used immunoSEQ multiplex PCR; TCRdb keeps in-frame clones, though not all of them. The sample shows some 90,000 clones, around 80% of them seen only once. The sequencing input was PBMCs. These TCRs come from a young man in good health and CMV-seronegative.

This chain uses TRBV11-2 with TRBJ1-4; TRBD1 matches 8 bases. V was clipped by 4 bases and J by 8 bases; unmatched bases: 9. The CDR3 runs 15 residues. The germline V gene encodes CDR1 SGHAT and CDR2 FQNNGV. As DNA, the CDR3 is TGTGCCAGCAGCTCAGGGACAGGTTTGGACGAAAAACTGTTTTTT. Residues: CASSSGTGLDEKLFF.

The chain joins TRBV7-2 to TRBJ1-5, with 8 bases aligning to TRBD1. The CDR3 is 14 amino acids. The J segment lost 5 bases and the V segment lost 4 bases, leaving 4 bases of the junction unmatched. CDR1 is SGHTA, CDR2 FQGNSA, per germline. CDR3 amino acids: CASSSGQGDQPQHF. The CDR3 DNA reads as TGTGCCAGCAGCTCTGGACAGGGCGATCAGCCCCAGCATTTT.

V gene TRBV18 combines with J gene TRBJ2-1, with 10 bases lining up with TRBD1. Germline V CDR1 and CDR2: KGHSH, LQKENI. V dropped 6 bases and J dropped 10; count of bases not matched to a gene: 6. The CDR3 length is 13 residues. The CDR3 nucleotides read TGTGCCAGCTCTGGACAGGGGGGAATCGAGCAGTTCTTC. As protein: CASSGQGGIEQFF.

The V call is TRBV28, the J call TRBJ2-2, with 8 bases that match TRBD1. Unmatched junction bases numbered 8, after V lost 3 bases and J lost 2 bases. This CDR3 is built from 17 residues. Per the germline V gene, CDR1 is MDHEN and CDR2 is SYDVKM. Here the CDR3 reads CASSLDRDRVNTGELFF. CDR3 bases: TGTGCCAGCAGTTTGGACAGGGATAGGGTAAACACCGGGGAGCTGTTTTTT.

This chain connects TRBV27 to TRBJ1-1, with no clear D. Germline V gene lookup returns CDR1 MNHEY and CDR2 SMNVEV (reference sequence). The CDR3 length is 13 residues. The V and J ends lost 5 bases and 0 bases respectively, with 7 bases between them. CDR3 sequence: CASSGRMNTEAFF. The DNA for the CDR3 is TGTGCCAGCAGTGGGCGTATGAACACTGAAGCTTTCTTT.

This rearrangement joins TRBV7-3 to TRBJ1-1; perhaps TRBD1 as D (6 bases). Trimming pared 8 bases from V and 4 bases from J, leaving 14 bases between. CDR1 SGHTA and CDR2 FQGTGA come from the germline V gene. CDR3 length: 13 amino acids. CDR3 coding DNA: TGTGCCAGCGGTCCAGGGGCGACCACTGAAGCTTTCTTT. As protein: CASGPGATTEAFF.

This chain connects TRBV6-5 to TRBJ1-2, with D possibly matching TRBD1 (5 bases). The CDR3 runs 14 residues. The ends were cut back, 4 bases at V and 4 bases at J, with 13 bases in the middle. Germline assignment: CDR1 MNHEY and CDR2 SVGAGI. The CDR3 sequence: CASSWKTVPYGYTF. The CDR3, as DNA: TGTGCCAGCAGTTGGAAGACAGTCCCCTATGGCTACACCTTC.

The chain couples TRBV27 to TRBJ2-7; a possible D gene is TRBD2 (6 bases). The CDR3 sequence is 16 residues long. V was shortened by 5 bases and J by 4 bases, with 21 bases between the two germline ends. CDR1 MNHEY and CDR2 SMNVEV come from the germline V gene (reference sequence). The CDR3 here is CASSATEGRLMYEQYF. For the CDR3, the DNA is TGTGCCAGCAGTGCCACGGAGGGTAGATTGATGTACGAGCAGTACTTC.

This chain joins TRBV19 and TRBJ1-3, with 9 bases matching TRBD1. This CDR3 region has 15 residues. CDR1 and CDR2 from the germline V gene are LNHDA and SQIVND (reference sequence). The V segment lost 7 bases and the J segment 0 bases; nucleotides outside the gene matches: 4. The CDR3 region has the DNA TGTGCCAGTAAGACAGGGGGATTCTCTGGAAACACCATATATTTT. This encodes CASKTGGFSGNTIYF.

The DNA of the CDR3 is TGTGCCAGTAGTCCGTCGGGACAGCCGAACACTGAAGCTTTCTTT. Protein: CASSPSGQPNTEAFF. The chain employs TRBV19 and TRBJ1-1, with 7 bases matching TRBD1. The V gene end was trimmed by 5 bases and the J gene end by 1 base; junction bases not matched to a gene: 7. Germline V gene data show CDR1 as LNHDA and CDR2 as SQIVND (reference sequence). This CDR3 is 15 amino acids long.

J is TRBJ1-5 and V is TRBV5-7; 10 positions agree with TRBD1. TRBV5-7 has ORF status, its function being uncertain. V lost 5 bases, J lost 6 bases, and 5 bases stayed unmatched. This CDR3 is 14 amino acids long. The CDR3 here is CASSQGTGVQPQHF. CDR3 nucleotide sequence: TGTGCCAGCAGTCAAGGGACAGGGGTTCAGCCCCAGCATTTT.

V is TRBV19 and J is TRBJ1-1; 8 bases line up with TRBD1. Germline values: CDR1 LNHDA, CDR2 SQIVND (reference sequence). J was trimmed by 10 bases and V by 1 base; bases with no gene match: 2. CDR3 size: 12 residues. CDR3 nucleotides: TGTGCCAGTAGTATAGCAGGGGGCAGAGCTTTCTTT. Its translation: CASSIAGGRAFF.

This clone has a handful of counts. This chain joins TRBV7-2 and TRBJ1-5, with D maybe TRBD1 (5 bases). Deletions cut 8 bases from V and 2 bases from J, with 10 bases between. The CDR3 loop spans 13 amino acids. The germline V gene encodes CDR1 SGHTA and CDR2 FQGNSA. The CDR3, as DNA: TGTGCCAGCTCAGGGAACGGCAATCAGCCCCAGCATTTT. Amino acid sequence: CASSGNGNQPQHF.

V is TRBV30 and J is TRBJ1-1, with 8 bases matching TRBD1. The CDR3 totals 15 residues. J gave up 0 bases and V 3 bases, and 6 bases lay outside the gene matches. CDR1 is GTSNPN and CDR2 is SVGIG in the germline V gene (reference sequence). In DNA, the CDR3 is TGTGCCTGGAGGGGACAGGATATGATGAACACTGAAGCTTTCTTT. It encodes CAWRGQDMMNTEAFF. The full variable domain, with the rest looked up from reference TRBV30 and TRBJ1-1, is SQTIHQWPATLVQPVGSPLSLECTVEGTSNPNLYWYRQAAGRGLQLLFYSVGIGQISSEVPQNLSASRPQDRQFILSSKKLLLSDSGFYLCAWRGQDMMNTEAFFGQGTRLTVV.

The chain links TRBV7-3 to TRBJ1-1; 7 bases align to TRBD1. The germline V gene encodes CDR1 SGHTA and CDR2 FQGTGA. Losses at the gene ends were 5 bases for V and 5 bases for J; bases not matched to a gene: 8. The CDR3 is 14 amino acids. The CDR3 region has the DNA TGTGCCAGCAGCGAAACAGGGGAACTGACTGAAGCTTTCTTT. Protein: CASSETGELTEAFF.

The CDR3 DNA follows: TGTGCCAGCAGTGAGACCCCCGGGACAGGTCACCACGAGCAGTACTTC. Residues: CASSETPGTGHHEQYF. V is TRBV25-1 and J is TRBJ2-7, with 8 nucleotides matching TRBD1. The CDR3 loop spans 16 amino acids. V was pared by 3 bases and J by 5 bases, with 12 bases of the junction left unmatched. Germline V gives CDR1 MGHDK, CDR2 SYGVNS.

The chain carries TRBV7-2 and TRBJ2-7, with D maybe TRBD2 (5 bases). V lost 3 bases and J 11 bases, leaving 23 bases between the germline ends. Germline V gene sequence: CDR1 SGHTA, CDR2 FQGNSA. This CDR3 is 15 amino acids long. CDR3: CASSFSATTTSMKYF. In DNA form, the CDR3 reads TGTGCCAGCAGCTTTAGCGCGACAACCACCTCCATGAAGTACTTC.

The V and J genes are TRBV29-1 and TRBJ2-7; possible D gene TRBD2, 5 bases. Germline lookup yields CDR1 SQVTM and CDR2 ANQGSEA. There are 13 residues in the CDR3. Trimming removed 7 bases from V and 6 bases from J, with 19 bases in between. This CDR3 reads CSGQNTREGEQYF. The CDR3 nucleotides read TGCAGCGGTCAGAACACCCGAGAGGGCGAGCAGTACTTC.

The chain combines TRBV5-1 with TRBJ2-6, with D possibly TRBD1 on 5 matching bases. Germline CDR1 reads SGHRS; CDR2 reads YFSETQ. V was cut by 4 bases and J by 0 bases, with 11 bases left in between. The CDR3 contains 16 residues. The CDR3: CASSPTGYSGANVLTF. In DNA form, the CDR3 reads TGCGCCAGCAGCCCCACAGGTTACTCTGGGGCCAACGTCCTGACTTTC.